Below are 8 T cell receptor beta chains sequenced from a single sample in a study of shared clonotypes between healthy human individuals. CD45RO-negative CD8 cells positively selected for CCR7 made up the naive population, which excluded terminally differentiated effector memory CD45RA+ cells. Assay used: immunoSEQ multiplex PCR; TCRdb lists only in-frame clones, some missing. Among hundreds of thousands of clones listed, 85% to 95% were seen once. The source material was naive CD8+ T cells sorted from blood. These receptors all stem from a woman in her twenties or thirties in good health.

This chain connects TRBV13 to TRBJ2-1; TRBD2 is a possible D gene (6 bases). The germline V gene encodes CDR1 PRHDT and CDR2 FYEKMQ (reference sequence). Trimming pared 1 base from V and 0 bases from J, leaving 10 bases between. The CDR3 contains 16 residues. The CDR3 loop reads CASSLDPGDSYNEQFF. For the CDR3, the DNA is TGTGCCAGCAGCTTAGACCCGGGAGACTCCTACAATGAGCAGTTCTTC.

The gene calls are TRBV4-2 and TRBJ2-1; 11 nucleotides agree with TRBD2. The germline gives CDR1 LGHNA, CDR2 YNFKEQ. V was pared by 3 bases and J by 8 bases, with 9 bases of the junction left unmatched. The CDR3 sequence is 16 residues long. CDR3 nucleotide sequence: TGTGCCAGCAGCCATACACTAGCGGGAGAGGAGGATGAGCAGTTCTTC. Its protein is CASSHTLAGEEDEQFF.

The gene calls are TRBV6-5 and TRBJ2-7; D perhaps matches TRBD2 (6 bases). V lost 5 bases and J lost 2, with 13 bases in between. In germline, CDR1 is MNHEY, CDR2 SVGAGI. This CDR3 is 14 amino acids long. The CDR3 bases are TGTGCCAGCAGTCTTGGGACTTCTGCCTACGAGCAGTACTTC. This codes for CASSLGTSAYEQYF.

The CDR3 sequence is CASSFTGVNQPQHF. The CDR3 bases are TGTGCCAGCAGTTTCACAGGGGTCAATCAGCCCCAGCATTTT. The J gene is TRBJ1-5, the V gene TRBV28, with 7 bases fitting TRBD1. This CDR3 comprises 14 residues. CDR1 and CDR2 from the germline V gene are MDHEN and SYDVKM. V was clipped by 3 bases and J by 3 bases; unmatched bases: 2.

The DNA of the CDR3 is TGTGCCAGCAGTTCACCAAGGGGTAGCGGGAGGGAACTGAACACCGGGGAGCTGTTTTTT. It yields the protein CASSSPRGSGRELNTGELFF. J is TRBJ2-2 and V is TRBV28, with TRBD2 matching over 11 bases. The J segment lost 1 base and the V segment lost 4 bases, leaving 14 bases of the junction unmatched. The CDR3 contains 20 residues. CDR1 MDHEN and CDR2 SYDVKM come from the germline V gene.

This clone has a single count. The gene calls are TRBV9 and TRBJ1-3, with unresolved D. Germline V lookup: CDR1 SGDLS, CDR2 YYNGEE. The V end lost 2 bases, the J end lost 1 base, and 7 bases lay between the germline ends. The CDR3 has 14 amino acids. DNA of the CDR3: TGTGCCAGCAGCGTCGCTAGATCTGGAAACACCATATATTTT. Its translation is CASSVARSGNTIYF.

V usage is TRBV28 and J usage is TRBJ1-5; the D gene is possibly TRBD1 (5 bases). Trimming cost V 4 bases and J 1 base, with 8 bases left between them. Germline V gives CDR1 MDHEN, CDR2 SYDVKM. This CDR3 comprises 14 residues. CDR3 in amino acids: CASSWRGSNQPQHF. CDR3 in DNA: TGTGCCAGCAGTTGGAGGGGCAGCAATCAGCCCCAGCATTTT.

The chain couples TRBV29-1 to TRBJ1-1; D uncertain. The CDR3 totals 12 residues. V shed 5 bases and J shed 0 bases, with 7 bases lying between them. The germline gives CDR1 SQVTM, CDR2 ANQGSEA. CDR3 nucleotides: TGCAGCGTTCTGTCCATGAACACTGAAGCTTTCTTT. This codes for CSVLSMNTEAFF.